This TCR beta chain is from a study of T-cell memory formation after mild COVID-19. Study-level points and caveats: CD4+ bias marked clones expanding day 15 to 37, unlike balanced contracting clones. CD8+ contracting clones occupied EMRA, while CD4+ ones occupied mainly CM and EM.

This clonotype has just a few counts. Its antigen remains unidentified. TCRdb used MiXCR to reprocess the 5' RACE reads, holding one entry per CDR3 protein. This sample has more than 200,000 distinct CDR3 sequences, with around 15% found just once. The trim removed 3 bases at V and 2 bases at J, leaving 3 bases unmatched. CDR3 length: 14 residues. Germline V lookup: CDR1 SGHTA, CDR2 FQGNSA. Sequences were obtained from PBMCs or a T cell subset sorted from them (not recorded which). V is TRBV7-2 and J is TRBJ1-2; 7 bases align to TRBD1. The clonotype comes from a man aged 18 to 30 who had mild COVID-19 (a few samples of this study predate the infection). Cell type and time point are not known. CDR3 residues: CASSLATGNYGYTF. The CDR3 DNA sequence: TGTGCCAGCAGCTTGGCGACAGGGAACTATGGCTACACCTTC.